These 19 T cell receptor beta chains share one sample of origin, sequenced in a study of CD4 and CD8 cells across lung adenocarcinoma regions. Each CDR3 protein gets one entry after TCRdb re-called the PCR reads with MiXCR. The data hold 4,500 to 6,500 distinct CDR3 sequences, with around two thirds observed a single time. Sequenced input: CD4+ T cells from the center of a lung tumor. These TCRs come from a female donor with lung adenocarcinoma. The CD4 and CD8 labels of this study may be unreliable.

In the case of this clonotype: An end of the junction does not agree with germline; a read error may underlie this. CDR3 region: CASSPDAGSNTGELFF. The DNA for the CDR3 is TGTGCTAGCAGCCCAGACGCGGGATCGAACACCGGGGAGCTGTTTTTT. This chain joins TRBV7-7 and TRBJ2-2, with D possibly matching TRBD2 (6 bases). The CDR3 contains 16 residues. CDR1 and CDR2 from the germline V gene are SSHAT and FNYEAQ (reference sequence).

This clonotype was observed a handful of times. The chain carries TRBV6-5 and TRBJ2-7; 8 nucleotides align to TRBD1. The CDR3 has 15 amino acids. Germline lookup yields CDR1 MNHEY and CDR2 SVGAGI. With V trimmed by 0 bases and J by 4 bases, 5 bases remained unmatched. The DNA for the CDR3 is TGTGCCAGCAGTTACTCTCGGCAGGGGGCTTACGAGCAGTACTTC. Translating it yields CASSYSRQGAYEQYF.

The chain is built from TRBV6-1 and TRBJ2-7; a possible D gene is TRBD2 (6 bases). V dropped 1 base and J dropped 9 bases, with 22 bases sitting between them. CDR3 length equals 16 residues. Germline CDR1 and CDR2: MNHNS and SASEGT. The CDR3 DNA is TGTGCCAGCAGTGAAGAGGCAACAGCTAGGGGACTGTTGCAGTACTTC. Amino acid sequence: CASSEEATARGLLQYF.

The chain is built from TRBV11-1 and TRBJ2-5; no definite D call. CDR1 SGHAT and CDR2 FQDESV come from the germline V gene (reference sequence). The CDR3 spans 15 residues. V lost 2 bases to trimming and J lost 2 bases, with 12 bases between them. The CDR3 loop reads CASSLIRSQQETQYF. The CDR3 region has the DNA TGTGCCAGCAGCTTAATCCGGTCGCAGCAAGAGACCCAGTACTTC. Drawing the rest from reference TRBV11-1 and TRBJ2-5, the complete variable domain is EAEVAQSPRYKITEKSQAVAFWCDPISGHATLYWYRQILGQGPELLVQFQDESVVDDSQLPKDRFSAERLKGVDSTLKIQPAELGDSAMYLCASSLIRSQQETQYFGPGTRLLVL.

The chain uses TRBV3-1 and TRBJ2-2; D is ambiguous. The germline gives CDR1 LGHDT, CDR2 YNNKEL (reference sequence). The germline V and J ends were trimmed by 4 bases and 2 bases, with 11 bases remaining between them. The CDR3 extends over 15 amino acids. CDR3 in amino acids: CASSRRGLNTGELFF. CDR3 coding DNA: TGTGCCAGCAGCCGCAGAGGATTAAACACCGGGGAGCTGTTTTTT.

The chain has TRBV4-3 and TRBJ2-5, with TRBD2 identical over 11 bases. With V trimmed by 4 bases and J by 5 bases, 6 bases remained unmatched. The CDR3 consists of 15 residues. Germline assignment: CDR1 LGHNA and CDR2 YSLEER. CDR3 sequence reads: CASSRRTSGWETQYF. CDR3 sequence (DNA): TGCGCCAGCAGCCGGCGGACTAGCGGGTGGGAGACCCAGTACTTC.

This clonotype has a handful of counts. The CDR3 DNA reads TGTGCCAGCAGTCCCCGGTCCCAGGGGACCCAGTACTTC. Protein sequence: CASSPRSQGTQYF. V usage is TRBV6-1 and J usage is TRBJ2-1, with D tentatively TRBD1 (5 bases). TRBJ2-5 matches the DNA end more closely, so the J call is doubtful. Germline V gene sequence: CDR1 MNHNS, CDR2 SASEGT. The CDR3 loop spans 13 amino acids.

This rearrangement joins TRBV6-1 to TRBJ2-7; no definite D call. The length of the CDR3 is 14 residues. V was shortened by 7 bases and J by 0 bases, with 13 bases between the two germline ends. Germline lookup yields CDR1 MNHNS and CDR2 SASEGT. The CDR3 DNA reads TGTGCCAGCAAGCAGCCGGGTAGCTCCTACGAGCAGTACTTC. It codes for CASKQPGSSYEQYF.

In DNA, the CDR3 is TGTGCCAGCAGCCAAGAGCCTCCCGGGGAGCTGTTTTTT. It specifies CASSQEPPGELFF. The chain recombines TRBV14 with TRBJ2-2; the D is unclear. There are 13 residues in the CDR3. V gave up 0 bases and J gave up 6 bases, with 5 bases separating them. Germline V lookup: CDR1 SGHDN, CDR2 FVKESK.

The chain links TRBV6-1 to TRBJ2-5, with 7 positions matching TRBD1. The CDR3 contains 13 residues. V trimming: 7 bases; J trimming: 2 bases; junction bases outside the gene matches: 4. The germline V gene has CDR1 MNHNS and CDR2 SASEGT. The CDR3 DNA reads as TGTGCCAGCACTAGGACAGGTCAAGAGACCCAGTACTTC. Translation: CASTRTGQETQYF.

The CDR3 nucleotides are TGTGCCAGCAGGGGGATCGGGGGCAGTGCCCAAGACACCCAGTACTTC. Protein sequence: CASRGIGGSAQDTQYF. V is TRBV12-3 or TRBV12-4 and J is TRBJ2-4; perhaps D is TRBD1 or TRBD2 (6 bases each). CDR3 length: 16 residues. The V end lost 6 bases, the J end lost 13 bases, and 28 bases lay between the germline ends.

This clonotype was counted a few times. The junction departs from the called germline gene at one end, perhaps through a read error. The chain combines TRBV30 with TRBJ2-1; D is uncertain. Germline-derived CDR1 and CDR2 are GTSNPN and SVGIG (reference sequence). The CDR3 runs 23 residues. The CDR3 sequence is CAWPQLLSLLQIPRSLEHAKVHW. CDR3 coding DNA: TGTGCCTGGCCTCAACTTCTTTCTTTACTCCAGATTCCTCGGAGCCTTGAACATGCTAAAGTACACTGG.

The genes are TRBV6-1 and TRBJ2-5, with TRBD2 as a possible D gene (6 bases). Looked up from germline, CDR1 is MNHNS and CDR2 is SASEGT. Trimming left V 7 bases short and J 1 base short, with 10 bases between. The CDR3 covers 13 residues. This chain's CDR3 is CASTMGLQETQYF. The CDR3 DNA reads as TGTGCCAGCACGATGGGACTCCAAGAGACCCAGTACTTC.

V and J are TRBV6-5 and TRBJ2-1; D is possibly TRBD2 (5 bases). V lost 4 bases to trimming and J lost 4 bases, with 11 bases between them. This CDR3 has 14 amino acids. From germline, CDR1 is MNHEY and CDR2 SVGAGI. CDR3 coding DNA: TGTGCCAGCAGTTCCCGGGATCCTTACAATGAGCAGTTCTTC. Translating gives CASSSRDPYNEQFF.

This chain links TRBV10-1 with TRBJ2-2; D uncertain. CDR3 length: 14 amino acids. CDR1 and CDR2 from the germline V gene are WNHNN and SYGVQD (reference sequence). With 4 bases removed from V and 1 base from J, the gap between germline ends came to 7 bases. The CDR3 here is CASSVTLNTGELFF. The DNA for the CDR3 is TGCGCCAGCAGTGTGACCCTGAACACCGGGGAGCTGTTTTTT.

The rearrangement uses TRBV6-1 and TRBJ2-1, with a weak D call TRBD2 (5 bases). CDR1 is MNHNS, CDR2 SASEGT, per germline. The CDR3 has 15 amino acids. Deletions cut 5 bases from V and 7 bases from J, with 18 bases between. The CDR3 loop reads CASSPPFPRRNEQFF. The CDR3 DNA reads TGTGCCAGCAGTCCGCCGTTCCCGAGGAGGAATGAGCAGTTCTTC.

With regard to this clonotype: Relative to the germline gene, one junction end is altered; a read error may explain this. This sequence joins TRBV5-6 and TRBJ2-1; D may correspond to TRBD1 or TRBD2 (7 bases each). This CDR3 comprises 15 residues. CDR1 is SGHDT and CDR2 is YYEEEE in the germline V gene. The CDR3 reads CARGSGGGDLETQYF. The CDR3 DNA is TGTGCCAGGGGCTCAGGGGGAGGGGACCTAGAGACGCAGTATTTC. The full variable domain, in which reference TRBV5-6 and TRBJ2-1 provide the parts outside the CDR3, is DAGVTQSPTHLIKTRGQQVTLRCSPKSGHDTVSWYQQALGQGPQFIFQYYEEEERQRGNFPDRFSGHQFPNYSSELNVNALLLGDSALYLCARGSGGGDLETQYFGPGTRLTVL.

CDR3 DNA sequence: TGTGCCAGCAGTTCGCGGGACAGACATAATACGCAGTATTTT. This codes for CASSSRDRHNTQYF. The V call is TRBV28, the J call TRBJ2-3; weak D call: TRBD1 (7 bases). From germline, CDR1 is MDHEN and CDR2 SYDVKM. The germline V and J ends were trimmed by 4 bases and 7 bases, with 15 bases remaining between them. The CDR3 covers 14 residues.

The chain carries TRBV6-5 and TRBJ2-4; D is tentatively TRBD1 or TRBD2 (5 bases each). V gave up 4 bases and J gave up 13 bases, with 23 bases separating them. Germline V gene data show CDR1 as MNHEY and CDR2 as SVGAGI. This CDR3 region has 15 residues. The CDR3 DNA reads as TGTGCCAGCAGTTTGGGGCTGGGAGCCAAAAACACGCAGTACTTC. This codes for CASSLGLGAKNTQYF.